This record looks at one T cell receptor (beta chain) sequence and its context. What it binds is not known. The data belong to a study of somatic mutations in cytotoxic T cells in rheumatoid arthritis. Findings of the study overall: Significant differences in CD8+ T-cell clonality were not found between rheumatoid arthritis patients and healthy controls (age-matched).

V shed 8 bases, J shed 2 bases, and the junction held 7 bases outside the gene matches. CDR1 is MNHNS and CDR2 is SASEGT in the germline V gene. This CDR3 is built from 14 residues. Assay: immunoSEQ multiplex PCR; the TCRdb copy retains only in-frame clones and omits some. The table lists about 15,000 clones, over 60% of them singletons. The V call is TRBV6-1, the J call TRBJ1-2; 8 positions agree with TRBD1. This clonotype was sampled from an adult with rheumatoid arthritis. Input material: CD8+ T cells sorted from blood. The CDR3 loop reads CASRGQGGNYGYTF. The CDR3 nucleotides read TGTGCCAGCCGCGGACAGGGCGGAAACTATGGCTACACCTTC.